These 5 T cell receptor beta chains were sequenced from one sample in a study of identical twins. MiXCR, run by TCRdb on the 5' RACE reads, gives a single entry per CDR3 protein. Of 550,000 to 700,000 distinct CDR3 sequences in the sample, over 8.5% were seen once. These data also formed part of another study, on yellow fever vaccine responses in identical twins.

The sample was PBMCs. The receptors originated from a woman aged 18-29 years in good health.

This clonotype has only a few counts. The chain combines TRBV28 with TRBJ2-6; 8 bases line up with TRBD1. This CDR3 spans 17 amino acids. CDR1 is MDHEN, CDR2 SYDVKM, per germline. Trimming took 5 bases from V and 3 from J; bases not matched to a gene: 9. CDR3 in DNA: TGTGCCAGCAGTACTCGGGACAGGTACAGTGGGGCCAACGTCCTGACTTTC. Its protein product is CASSTRDRYSGANVLTF.

This clonotype has ten or more counts. The chain combines TRBV7-9 with TRBJ2-1, with 9 bases fitting TRBD2. CDR1 is SEHNR, CDR2 FQNEAQ, per germline (reference sequence). With 3 bases clipped from V and 2 bases from J, the junction kept 8 bases outside the gene matches. The CDR3 totals 17 residues. The CDR3: CASSFPQGGRAYNEQFF. In nucleotides, the CDR3 is TGTGCCAGCAGCTTCCCTCAAGGCGGGAGGGCCTACAATGAGCAGTTCTTC.

This rearrangement joins TRBV28 to TRBJ1-2; 9 bases agree with TRBD1. The CDR3 has 14 residues. The germline V gene encodes CDR1 MDHEN and CDR2 SYDVKM. J was trimmed by 5 bases and V by 5 bases; bases with no gene match: 6. CDR3 residues: CASSITQGAYGYTF. The CDR3 DNA sequence: TGTGCCAGCAGTATTACACAGGGGGCGTATGGCTACACCTTC.

At least ten counts were recorded for this clonotype. Relative to the germline gene, one junction end is altered; a read error may explain this. The chain combines TRBV28 with TRBJ1-5, with TRBD1 as a possible D gene (5 bases). This CDR3 spans 13 amino acids. The germline V gene has CDR1 MDHEN and CDR2 SYDVKM. The CDR3 loop reads CGSAGGGNQPQHF. DNA for the CDR3: TGTGGCAGCGCTGGGGGGGGCAATCAGCCCCAGCATTTT. Supplemented by reference TRBV28 and TRBJ1-5, the full variable domain reads DVKVTQSSRYLVKRTGEKVFLECVQDMDHENMFWYRQDPGLGLRLIYFSYDVKMKEKGDIPEGYSVSREKKERFSLILESASTNQTSMYLCGSAGGGNQPQHFGDGTRLSIL.

A few counts support this clonotype. The V and J genes are TRBV10-1 and TRBJ2-7; D not resolved. Deletions cut 5 bases from V and 6 bases from J, with 11 bases between. The CDR3 runs to 12 residues. The germline V gene encodes CDR1 WNHNN and CDR2 SYGVQD (reference sequence). The CDR3 DNA reads TGCGCCAGCAGTCTGACTTTATCCGAGCAGTACTTC. It specifies CASSLTLSEQYF.